These 17 T cell receptor beta chains originate from one sample sequenced in a study of identical twins. TCRdb reprocessed the 5' RACE reads via MiXCR and lists one record per CDR3 protein. Of about 890,000 distinct CDR3 sequences in the sample, roughly an eighth were seen once. Separately, the same data were catalogued under a study of yellow fever vaccine responses in identical twins.

The sample comprised PBMCs. These receptors originate from a woman aged 18 to 35 in good health.

The chain employs TRBV20-1 and TRBJ2-3; no clear D gene. With 6 bases removed from V and 4 bases from J, the gap between germline ends came to 14 bases. The CDR3 contains 13 residues. The germline V gene has CDR1 DFQATT and CDR2 SNEGSKA (reference sequence). The CDR3 sequence: CSAARTGADTQYF. CDR3 DNA sequence: TGCAGTGCAGCCCGAACTGGGGCAGATACGCAGTATTTT.

This clonotype was observed a few times. J is TRBJ2-3 and V is TRBV10-3, with D maybe TRBD2 (6 bases). This CDR3 is 16 amino acids long. Germline V gene data show CDR1 as ENHRY and CDR2 as SYGVKD. Trimming cost V 0 bases and J 3 bases, with 13 bases left between them. Here the CDR3 reads CAISESGGKITDTQYF. CDR3 nucleotide sequence: TGTGCCATCAGTGAGTCTGGGGGGAAGATTACAGATACGCAGTATTTT.

This clonotype was recorded at least ten times. The chain has TRBV3-1 and TRBJ1-5; no definite D call. Germline values: CDR1 LGHDT, CDR2 YNNKEL (reference sequence). V lost 4 bases, J lost 5 bases, and 9 bases lay in between. The CDR3 length is 13 residues. CDR3 coding DNA: TGTGCCAGCAGCCCTGGGGATTATCAGCCCCAGCATTTT. The encoded protein is CASSPGDYQPQHF. The full variable domain, rest sourced from reference TRBV3-1 and TRBJ1-5, is DTAVSQTPKYLVTQMGNDKSIKCEQNLGHDTMYWYKQDSKKFLKIMFSYNNKELIINETVPNRFSPKSPDKAHLNLHINSLELGDSAVYFCASSPGDYQPQHFGDGTRLSIL.

This clonotype was observed a handful of times. The chain recombines TRBV7-2 with TRBJ2-1; 15 bases agree with TRBD2. Germline V gives CDR1 SGHTA, CDR2 FQGNSA. The CDR3 contains 17 residues. V shed 3 bases, J shed 6 bases, and the junction held 6 bases outside the gene matches. Here the CDR3 reads CASSFSRTSGGANEQFF. The CDR3 DNA follows: TGTGCCAGCAGCTTCTCCCGGACTAGCGGGGGGGCCAATGAGCAGTTCTTC.

V gene TRBV11-2 combines with J gene TRBJ2-5, with 12 bases fitting TRBD2. Germline V gives CDR1 SGHAT, CDR2 FQNNGV. V was clipped by 8 bases and J by 1 base; unmatched bases: 5. The CDR3 is made up of 15 amino acids. CDR3 coding DNA: TGTGCCAGCGGGAGACTAGCGGGGGCCCAAGAGACCCAGTACTTC. Translating it yields CASGRLAGAQETQYF.

This clonotype was detected ten times or more. V usage is TRBV24-1 and J usage is TRBJ2-1, with 8 nucleotides matching TRBD2. The CDR3 spans 14 residues. Germline V gene lookup returns CDR1 KGHDR and CDR2 SFDVKD. Unmatched junction bases numbered 7, after V lost 7 bases and J lost 6 bases. CDR3 sequence (DNA): TGTGCCACCAGCGCCGGGACTAGTTTCAATGAGCAGTTCTTC. As protein: CATSAGTSFNEQFF.

This clonotype has ten or more counts. The V and J genes are TRBV4-1 and TRBJ1-2; D unresolved. Germline assignment: CDR1 MGHRA and CDR2 YSYEKL. The CDR3 is made up of 14 amino acids. V shed 1 base and J shed 8 bases, with 14 bases lying between them. CDR3 nucleotides: TGCGCCAGCAGCCAAGGCTATCTTCCCGAAGGCTACACCTTC. This codes for CASSQGYLPEGYTF.

The genes are TRBV10-3 and TRBJ1-5; D is possibly TRBD1 (6 bases). The CDR3 covers 13 residues. Germline-derived CDR1 and CDR2 are ENHRY and SYGVKD. V was cut by 6 bases and J by 3 bases, with 9 bases left in between. CDR3 sequence reads: CAIRTGDNQPQHF. CDR3 bases: TGTGCCATCAGGACAGGAGACAATCAGCCCCAGCATTTT.

This clonotype was seen more than once but under ten times. The V gene is TRBV18, the J gene TRBJ2-1; a possible D gene is TRBD1 (6 bases). Germline V gene data show CDR1 as KGHSH and CDR2 as LQKENI. V gave up 0 bases and J gave up 2 bases, with 14 bases separating them. The CDR3 sequence is 17 residues long. CDR3 amino acids: CASSPPVTGPTYNEQFF. DNA for the CDR3: TGTGCCAGCTCACCACCGGTGACAGGTCCTACCTACAATGAGCAGTTCTTC.

This clonotype was recorded many times. The chain carries TRBV7-6 and TRBJ1-5; D gene ambiguous. The CDR3 runs 15 residues. V dropped 1 base and J dropped 0 bases, with 7 bases sitting between them. The germline gives CDR1 SGHVS, CDR2 FNYEAQ. The CDR3 DNA reads TGTGCCAGCAGCTTAGGGGGTTTTAGCAATCAGCCCCAGCATTTT. Protein product: CASSLGGFSNQPQHF.

There are a few counts of this clonotype. The chain joins TRBV5-1 to TRBJ2-5, with D possibly being TRBD2 (5 bases). Germline CDR1 is SGHRS and CDR2 is YFSETQ. The CDR3 has 15 amino acids. V was trimmed by 1 base and J by 9 bases, leaving 19 bases between them. DNA of the CDR3: TGCGCCAGCAGCTTGACGGGCCATGATGTGGGAGCCCAGTACTTC. Residues: CASSLTGHDVGAQYF.

This clonotype was detected a few times. This chain connects TRBV7-9 to TRBJ2-7; D is possibly TRBD2 (6 bases). Trimming stripped 5 bases from V and 4 bases from J, with 15 bases between. Germline CDR1 reads SEHNR; CDR2 reads FQNEAQ (reference sequence). CDR3 length equals 14 residues. CDR3 residues: CASSPTGVAYEQYF. The DNA of the CDR3 is TGTGCCAGCAGCCCGACGGGGGTGGCGTACGAGCAGTACTTC. The variable domain in full, completed from reference TRBV7-9 and TRBJ2-7, reads DTGVSQNPRHKITKRGQNVTFRCDPISEHNRLYWYRQTLGQGPEFLTYFQNEAQLEKSRLLSDRFSAERPKGSFSTLEIQRTEQGDSAMYLCASSPTGVAYEQYFGPGTRLTVT.

This clonotype was counted between two and nine times. This chain links TRBV7-2 with TRBJ2-3; D is possibly TRBD1 or TRBD2 (6 bases each). The CDR3 has 16 amino acids. The germline V and J ends were trimmed by 4 bases and 2 bases, with 16 bases remaining between them. Per the germline V gene, CDR1 is SGHTA and CDR2 is FQGNSA. CDR3 region: CASSSVGGGPTDTQYF. Written as DNA, the CDR3 is TGTGCCAGCAGCTCCGTGGGGGGCGGACCCACAGATACGCAGTATTTT.

The chain links TRBV25-1 to TRBJ2-7; TRBD1 agrees at 9 bases. The CDR3 spans 15 residues. V lost 6 bases to trimming and J lost 3 bases; unmatched junction nucleotides: 9. Germline V gene data show CDR1 as MGHDK and CDR2 as SYGVNS. CDR3 in amino acids: CASREDRGGGYEQYF. The CDR3 DNA follows: TGTGCCAGCAGGGAAGACAGGGGGGGGGGCTACGAGCAGTACTTC.

The V and J genes are TRBV19 and TRBJ2-3; D call uncertain. CDR3 length: 14 amino acids. V gave up 2 bases and J gave up 0 bases, with 6 bases separating them. Germline V lookup: CDR1 LNHDA, CDR2 SQIVND (reference sequence). CDR3 sequence reads: CASSIPFSTDTQYF. CDR3 in DNA: TGTGCCAGTAGTATACCCTTTAGCACAGATACGCAGTATTTT.

This clonotype was found many times. The CDR3 region is CAISESTELQETQYF. Here the CDR3 DNA reads TGTGCCATCAGTGAGTCGACAGAACTACAAGAGACCCAGTACTTC. This chain links TRBV10-3 with TRBJ2-5, with a possible D match to TRBD1 (5 bases). Per germline, CDR1 ENHRY and CDR2 SYGVKD. This CDR3 comprises 15 residues. The V gene lost 0 bases and the J gene lost 2 bases, with 10 bases spanning the gap.

The sample holds many counts of this clonotype. V usage is TRBV7-9 and J usage is TRBJ1-1; TRBD1 might be the D (5 bases). CDR3 length equals 14 residues. Germline CDR1 SEHNR, CDR2 FQNEAQ (reference sequence). V lost 7 bases and J lost 1, with 13 bases in between. CDR3 in amino acids: CASTLGGTNTEAFF. CDR3 DNA: TGTGCCAGCACCCTGGGGGGGACGAACACTGAAGCTTTCTTT.